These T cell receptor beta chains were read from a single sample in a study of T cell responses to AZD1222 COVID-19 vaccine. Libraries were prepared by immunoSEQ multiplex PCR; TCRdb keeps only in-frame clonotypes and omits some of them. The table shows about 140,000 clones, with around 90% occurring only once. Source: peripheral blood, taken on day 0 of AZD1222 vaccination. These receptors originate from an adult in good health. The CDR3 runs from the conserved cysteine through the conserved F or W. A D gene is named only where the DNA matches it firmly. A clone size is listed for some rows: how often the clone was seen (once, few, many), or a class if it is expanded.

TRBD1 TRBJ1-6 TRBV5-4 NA CASSSPEGANSPLHF TGTGCCAGCAGCTCCCCTGAGGGGGCAAATTCACCCCTCCACTTT
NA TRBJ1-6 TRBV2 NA CASRGRGNSPLHF TGTGCCAGCAGAGGGCGGGGTAATTCACCCCTCCACTTT
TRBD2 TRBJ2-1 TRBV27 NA CASSFVGRGDEQFF TGTGCCAGCAGTTTTGTCGGGAGGGGTGATGAGCAGTTCTTC
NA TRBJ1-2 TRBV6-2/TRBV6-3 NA CASSFITGYTF TGTGCCAGCAGTTTCATCACAGGCTACACCTTC
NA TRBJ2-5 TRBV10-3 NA CAISAGQGLTQETQYF TGTGCCATCAGTGCAGGGCAGGGCCTGACCCAAGAGACCCAGTACTTC
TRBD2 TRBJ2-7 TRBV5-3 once CARSLEGPYPAGLVYEQYF TGTGCCAGAAGCTTGGAAGGGCCCTATCCAGCGGGGTTAGTCTACGAGCAGTACTTC
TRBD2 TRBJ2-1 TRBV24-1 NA CATSDFSGSTDNEQFF TGTGCCACCAGTGATTTTAGCGGGAGTACGGACAATGAGCAGTTCTTC
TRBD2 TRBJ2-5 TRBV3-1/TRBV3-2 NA CASSQEKFPGLAGETQYF TGTGCCAGCAGCCAAGAAAAGTTCCCGGGGCTAGCGGGAGAGACCCAGTACTTC
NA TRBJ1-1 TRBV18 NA CASSPTKNTEAFF TGTGCCAGCTCACCGACAAAGAACACTGAAGCTTTCTTT
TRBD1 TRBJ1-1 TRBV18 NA CASSPPGTGINTEAFF TGTGCCAGCTCACCACCGGGGACAGGGATCAACACTGAAGCTTTCTTT
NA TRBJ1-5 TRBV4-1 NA CASSQGPRGAKGNQPQHF TGCGCCAGCAGCCAAGGCCCGCGGGGGGCAAAAGGCAATCAGCCCCAGCATTTT
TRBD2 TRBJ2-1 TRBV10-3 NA CAISPLAGGVAYNEQFF TGTGCCATCAGCCCACTAGCGGGAGGGGTTGCTTACAATGAGCAGTTCTTC
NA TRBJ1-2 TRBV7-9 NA CASSPRGGDYGYTF TGTGCCAGCAGCCCCCGGGGCGGGGACTATGGCTACACCTTC
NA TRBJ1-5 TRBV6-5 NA CASSYDSFSNQPQHF TGTGCCAGCAGTTACGACAGCTTTAGCAATCAGCCCCAGCATTTT
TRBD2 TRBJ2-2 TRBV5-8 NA CASSFRREGTGELFF TGTGCCAGCAGCTTTAGGCGGGAGGGCACCGGGGAGCTGTTTTTT
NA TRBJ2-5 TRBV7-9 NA CASSPVARETQYF TGTGCCAGCAGCCCGGTCGCTCGAGAGACCCAGTACTTC
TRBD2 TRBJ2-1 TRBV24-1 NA CATTPSGGGNEQFF TGTGCCACCACGCCTAGCGGGGGGGGGAATGAGCAGTTCTTC
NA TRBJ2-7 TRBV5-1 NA CASSAAVSSYEQYF TGCGCCAGCAGCGCAGCGGTGAGCTCCTACGAGCAGTACTTC
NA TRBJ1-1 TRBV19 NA CASSIETELRGEGTEAFF TGTGCCAGTAGTATAGAGACAGAACTCAGGGGAGAGGGCACTGAAGCTTTCTTT
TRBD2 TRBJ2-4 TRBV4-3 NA CASSQDPTQTSGSGIQYF TGCGCCAGCAGCCAAGACCCCACCCAGACTAGCGGGAGTGGCATTCAGTACTTC
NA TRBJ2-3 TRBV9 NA CASSPLATSTDTQYF TGTGCCAGCAGCCCTCTGGCCACTAGCACAGATACGCAGTATTTT
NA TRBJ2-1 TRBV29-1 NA CSVVGGSYNEQFF TGCAGCGTGGTCGGAGGGTCCTACAATGAGCAGTTCTTC
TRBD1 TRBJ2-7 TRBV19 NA CASSLTPPGQGFYEQYF TGTGCCAGTTCTCTAACCCCCCCGGGACAGGGCTTTTACGAGCAGTACTTC
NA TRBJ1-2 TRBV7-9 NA CASSPARDGYTF TGTGCCAGCAGCCCGGCGCGCGATGGCTACACCTTC
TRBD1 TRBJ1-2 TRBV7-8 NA CASSLAGTGDYGYTF TGTGCCAGCAGCTTAGCGGGGACAGGGGACTATGGCTACACCTTC
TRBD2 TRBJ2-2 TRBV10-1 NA CASSEPGLEFIPLTGELFF TGCGCCAGCAGTGAACCGGGACTAGAGTTTATCCCCCTAACCGGGGAGCTGTTTTTT
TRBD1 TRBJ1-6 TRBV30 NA CAWSALTGPDSPLHF TGTGCCTGGAGTGCCTTGACAGGGCCGGATTCACCCCTCCACTTT
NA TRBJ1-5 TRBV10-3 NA CAISESRESGNQPQHF TGTGCCATCAGTGAGTCCAGGGAAAGTGGGAATCAGCCCCAGCATTTT
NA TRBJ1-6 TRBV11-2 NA CASSLTELTYSNSPLHF TGTGCCAGCAGCTTGACAGAACTAACCTATTCCAATTCACCCCTCCACTTT
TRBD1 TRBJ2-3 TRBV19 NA CASSIARDRSTDTQYF TGTGCCAGTAGTATAGCTAGGGACAGATCTACAGATACGCAGTATTTT
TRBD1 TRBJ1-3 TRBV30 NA CAWSTGQGTGNTIYF TGTGCCTGGAGTACGGGACAGGGTACTGGAAACACCATATATTTT
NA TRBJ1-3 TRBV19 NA CASSLGATTGNTIYF TGTGCCAGTAGCCTAGGCGCCACAACTGGAAACACCATATATTTT
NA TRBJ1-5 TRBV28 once CASRQGSSRQPQHF TGTGCCAGCAGGCAGGGTTCATCCCGGCAGCCCCAGCATTTT